A selection of T cell receptor beta chains follows, all from one sample in a study of blood T cell repertoires in COVID-19. Repertoires were generated with immunoSEQ multiplex PCR, while TCRdb's copy carries only in-frame clones and drops some. The data hold more than 90,000 clones, with around 67% observed a single time. Input material: peripheral blood. The receptors were gathered from a woman in her sixties in a cohort sampled during active or convalescent COVID-19. The CDR3 runs from the conserved cysteine through the conserved F or W. The order of the fields is clone size, J gene, V gene, D gene, CDR3 protein, CDR3 DNA. The D gene is left open where the match is weak. The size entry is marked missing in some rows and otherwise reads once, few, many or a size class.

abundance: .
j_gene: TRBJ2-2
v_gene: TRBV7-9
d_gene: .
CDR3aa: CASSSTGDNTGELFF
CDR3nt: TGTGCCAGCAGCTCGACAGGCGATAACACCGGGGAGCTGTTTTTT

abundance: .
j_gene: TRBJ2-7
v_gene: TRBV19
d_gene: .
CDR3aa: CASSILGTRSEQYF
CDR3nt: TGTGCCAGTAGTATATTGGGGACAAGGAGTGAGCAGTACTTC

abundance: .
j_gene: TRBJ2-7
v_gene: TRBV12-5
d_gene: TRBD1
CDR3aa: CASGLTRTGGGEQYF
CDR3nt: TGTGCTAGTGGTTTGACCCGGACAGGGGGCGGCGAGCAGTACTTC

abundance: once
j_gene: TRBJ2-1
v_gene: TRBV4-1
d_gene: TRBD2
CDR3aa: CASSQGVGLGPRLGSVKFF
CDR3nt: TGCGCCAGCAGCCAAGGAGTTGGACTAGGGCCTCGTTTAGGGAGTGTTAAGTTCTTC

abundance: .
j_gene: TRBJ1-4
v_gene: TRBV5-5
d_gene: .
CDR3aa: CASSLDLGDEKLFF
CDR3nt: TGTGCCAGCAGCTTGGATCTAGGAGATGAAAAACTGTTTTTT

abundance: once
j_gene: TRBJ2-1
v_gene: TRBV18
d_gene: .
CDR3aa: CASSPGLFYNEQFF
CDR3nt: TGTGCCAGCTCACCGGGACTCTTTTACAATGAGCAGTTCTTC

abundance: .
j_gene: TRBJ2-7
v_gene: TRBV6-6
d_gene: TRBD2
CDR3aa: CASSYTTSGGNYEQYF
CDR3nt: TGTGCCAGCAGTTACACGACTAGCGGGGGGAACTACGAGCAGTACTTC

abundance: .
j_gene: TRBJ2-7
v_gene: TRBV7-2
d_gene: TRBD2
CDR3aa: CASSPASGGTPYEQYF
CDR3nt: TGTGCCAGCAGCCCGGCTAGCGGGGGGACTCCCTACGAGCAGTACTTC

abundance: .
j_gene: TRBJ2-2
v_gene: TRBV11-3
d_gene: .
CDR3aa: CASSPIPTGELFF
CDR3nt: TGTGCCAGCAGCCCCATCCCCACCGGGGAGCTGTTTTTT

abundance: .
j_gene: TRBJ1-5
v_gene: TRBV11-2
d_gene: .
CDR3aa: CASSQAGGRTQHF
CDR3nt: TGTGCCAGCAGTCAGGCGGGGGGAAGGACCCAGCATTTT

abundance: .
j_gene: TRBJ1-3
v_gene: TRBV27
d_gene: .
CDR3aa: CASSLSRVSGNTIYF
CDR3nt: TGTGCCAGCAGTTTATCCAGGGTTTCTGGAAACACCATATATTTT

abundance: .
j_gene: TRBJ2-7
v_gene: TRBV7-2
d_gene: TRBD2
CDR3aa: CASSKNPAGSSYEQYF
CDR3nt: TGTGCCAGCAGCAAAAACCCAGCGGGGTCCTCCTACGAGCAGTACTTC

abundance: .
j_gene: TRBJ1-2
v_gene: TRBV4-2
d_gene: .
CDR3aa: CASSQVSGGNYGYTF
CDR3nt: TGTGCCAGCAGCCAAGTTAGCGGGGGAAACTATGGCTACACCTTC

abundance: .
j_gene: TRBJ2-7
v_gene: TRBV28
d_gene: TRBD1
CDR3aa: CASTQDRGGEQYF
CDR3nt: TGTGCCAGCACCCAGGACAGGGGAGGAGAGCAGTACTTC

abundance: .
j_gene: TRBJ2-7
v_gene: TRBV5-1
d_gene: TRBD2
CDR3aa: CASSPVRGGSYEQYF
CDR3nt: TGCGCCAGCAGCCCGGTACGGGGGGGCTCCTACGAGCAGTACTTC

abundance: .
j_gene: TRBJ2-4
v_gene: TRBV13
d_gene: TRBD1
CDR3aa: CASSGQTGGKNIQYF
CDR3nt: TGTGCCAGCAGCGGACAGACAGGGGGCAAAAACATTCAGTACTTC

abundance: .
j_gene: TRBJ2-3
v_gene: TRBV28
d_gene: TRBD2
CDR3aa: CASSSGLAEGTDTQYF
CDR3nt: TGTGCCAGCAGTTCGGGACTAGCGGAGGGCACAGATACGCAGTATTTT

abundance: .
j_gene: TRBJ2-5
v_gene: TRBV9
d_gene: TRBD2
CDR3aa: CASSPQGASGGVETQYF
CDR3nt: TGTGCCAGCAGCCCACAGGGAGCTAGCGGGGGGGTGGAGACCCAGTACTTC

abundance: few
j_gene: TRBJ1-2
v_gene: TRBV7-3
d_gene: TRBD1
CDR3aa: CASSLTRQGASGYTF
CDR3nt: TGTGCCAGCAGCTTAACGCGACAGGGGGCGAGTGGCTACACCTTC

abundance: .
j_gene: TRBJ1-4
v_gene: TRBV14
d_gene: TRBD1
CDR3aa: CASSRQQGKAEKLFF
CDR3nt: TGTGCCAGCAGCCGCCAACAGGGGAAGGCCGAAAAACTGTTTTTT

abundance: few
j_gene: TRBJ2-5
v_gene: TRBV9
d_gene: TRBD2
CDR3aa: CASSHRGGETQYF
CDR3nt: TGTGCCAGCAGCCACCGGGGGGGAGAGACCCAGTACTTC

abundance: .
j_gene: TRBJ2-1
v_gene: TRBV6-5
d_gene: TRBD1
CDR3aa: CASSRQGNEQFF
CDR3nt: TGTGCCAGCAGTCGACAGGGCAATGAGCAGTTCTTC

abundance: few
j_gene: TRBJ2-3
v_gene: TRBV27
d_gene: .
CDR3aa: CASTTGFSTDTQYF
CDR3nt: TGTGCCAGCACTACGGGTTTTAGCACAGATACGCAGTATTTT